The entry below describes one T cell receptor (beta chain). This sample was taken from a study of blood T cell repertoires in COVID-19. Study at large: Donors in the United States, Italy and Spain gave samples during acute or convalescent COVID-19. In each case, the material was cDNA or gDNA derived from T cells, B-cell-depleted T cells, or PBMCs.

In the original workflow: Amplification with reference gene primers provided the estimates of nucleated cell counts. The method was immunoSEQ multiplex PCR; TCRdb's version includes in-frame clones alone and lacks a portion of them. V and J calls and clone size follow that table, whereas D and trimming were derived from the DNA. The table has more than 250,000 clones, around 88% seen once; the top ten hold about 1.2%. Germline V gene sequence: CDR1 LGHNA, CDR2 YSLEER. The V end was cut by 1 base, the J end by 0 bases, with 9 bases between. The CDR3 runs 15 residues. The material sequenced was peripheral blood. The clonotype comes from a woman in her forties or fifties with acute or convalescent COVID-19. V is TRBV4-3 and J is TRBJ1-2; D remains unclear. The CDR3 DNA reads TGCGCCAGCAGCCAAGTCGGTGATACTAACTATGGCTACACCTTC. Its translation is CASSQVGDTNYGYTF.